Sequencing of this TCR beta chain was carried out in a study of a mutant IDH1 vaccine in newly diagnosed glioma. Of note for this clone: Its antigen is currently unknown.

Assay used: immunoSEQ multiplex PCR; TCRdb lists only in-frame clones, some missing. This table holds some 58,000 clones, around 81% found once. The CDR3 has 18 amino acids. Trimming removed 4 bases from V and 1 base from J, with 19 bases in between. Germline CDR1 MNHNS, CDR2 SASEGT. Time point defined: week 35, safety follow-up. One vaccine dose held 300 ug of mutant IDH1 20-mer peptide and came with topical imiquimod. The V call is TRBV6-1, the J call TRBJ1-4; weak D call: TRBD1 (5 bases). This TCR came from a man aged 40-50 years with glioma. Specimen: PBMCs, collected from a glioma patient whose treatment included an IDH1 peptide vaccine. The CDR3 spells CASSGGAGGPRTNEKLFF. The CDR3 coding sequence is TGTGCCAGCAGTGGGGGAGCTGGGGGTCCTAGAACTAATGAAAAACTGTTTTTT.